Shown below are 19 T cell receptor beta chains from a single sample sequenced in a study of T cell clones after liver transplantation. Generated by immunoSEQ multiplex PCR, the TCRdb table keeps only in-frame clones and is missing some. The profile shows about 45,000 clones, roughly 86% of them singletons. The specimen comprised CD4+ T cells from blood, sampled 24 months after liver transplant. The receptors were sampled from a human patient who received a liver transplant. The T cells may come from the graft donor.

The V gene is TRBV2, the J gene TRBJ1-3; no clear D. CDR1 is SNHLY, CDR2 FYNNEI, per germline. The V end was cut by 1 base, the J end by 0 bases, with 10 bases between. The CDR3 runs 16 residues. The CDR3 DNA sequence: TGTGCCAGCAGTGAAGTAGAACTCTACTCTGGAAACACCATATATTTT. It translates to CASSEVELYSGNTIYF.

This sequence joins TRBV5-8 and TRBJ2-1; 9 nucleotides line up with TRBD1. Germline V gene lookup returns CDR1 SGHTS and CDR2 YDEGEE. Trimming took 2 bases from V and 1 from J; bases not matched to a gene: 1. The CDR3 is made up of 15 amino acids. The CDR3 sequence: CASSLQGASYNEQFF. The CDR3 nucleotides read TGTGCCAGCAGCTTACAGGGGGCTTCCTACAATGAGCAGTTCTTC.

The chain combines TRBV9 with TRBJ1-1, with unresolved D. V was shortened by 3 bases and J by 0 bases, with 9 bases between the two germline ends. CDR3 length: 14 residues. Germline assignment: CDR1 SGDLS and CDR2 YYNGEE. CDR3 residues: CASSGLSVNTEAFF. Written as DNA, the CDR3 is TGTGCCAGCAGCGGACTGTCGGTGAACACTGAAGCTTTCTTT. The full variable domain, its missing parts supplied by reference TRBV9 and TRBJ1-1, is DSGVTQTPKHLITATGQRVTLRCSPRSGDLSVYWYQQSLDQGLQFLIQYYNGEERAKGNILERFSAQQFPDLHSELNLSSLELGDSALYFCASSGLSVNTEAFFGQGTRLTVV.

There are a few counts of this clone. The chain has TRBV5-4 and TRBJ2-5; 9 bases line up with TRBD1. Germline CDR1 reads SGHNT; CDR2 reads YYREEE (reference sequence). The CDR3 sequence is 14 residues long. After removal of 4 bases from V and 6 bases from J, the junction contained 7 bases not matched to a gene. The CDR3 loop reads CASSPSDRGQTQYF. CDR3 nucleotides: TGTGCCAGCAGCCCCTCGGACAGGGGACAGACCCAGTACTTC.

V usage is TRBV5-6 and J usage is TRBJ1-5; D remains unclear. Germline V CDR1 and CDR2: SGHDT, YYEEEE. The CDR3 extends over 14 amino acids. V was trimmed by 2 bases and J by 1 base, leaving 7 bases between them. CDR3 sequence reads: CASSFRGSNQPQHF. CDR3 nucleotide sequence: TGTGCCAGCAGCTTTCGAGGGAGCAATCAGCCCCAGCATTTT. Looking up the rest from reference TRBV5-6 and TRBJ1-5 gives the full variable domain: DAGVTQSPTHLIKTRGQQVTLRCSPKSGHDTVSWYQQALGQGPQFIFQYYEEEERQRGNFPDRFSGHQFPNYSSELNVNALLLGDSALYLCASSFRGSNQPQHFGDGTRLSIL.

The chain uses TRBV4-1 and TRBJ1-5, with D possibly TRBD1 on 6 matching bases. In germline, CDR1 is MGHRA, CDR2 YSYEKL. The CDR3 covers 15 residues. The V end lost 6 bases, the J end lost 0 bases, and 12 bases lay between the germline ends. The CDR3 coding sequence is TGCGCCAGCAGTGGACAGACCCATAGCAATCAGCCCCAGCATTTT. This codes for CASSGQTHSNQPQHF.

The chain employs TRBV14 and TRBJ2-3, with D perhaps matching TRBD2 (5 bases). The CDR3 contains 16 residues. Germline lookup yields CDR1 SGHDN and CDR2 FVKESK. V lost 2 bases and J lost 3, with 15 bases in between. DNA for the CDR3: TGTGCCAGCAGCCAATCGAGGACTCTGCGGACAGATACGCAGTATTTT. This encodes CASSQSRTLRTDTQYF.

The rearrangement uses TRBV15 and TRBJ2-3; D tentatively reads TRBD1 or TRBD2 (5 bases each). This CDR3 is 16 amino acids long. The V gene's germline CDR1 is LNHNV and CDR2 YYDKDF (reference sequence). V lost 0 bases and J 1 base, leaving 11 bases between the germline ends. Here the CDR3 reads CATSRDGGIGTDTQYF. The CDR3 DNA is TGTGCCACCAGCAGAGATGGGGGTATCGGCACAGATACGCAGTATTTT.

The chain has TRBV6-6 and TRBJ2-7; tentative D call: TRBD1 (6 bases). V gave up 0 bases and J gave up 9 bases, with 12 bases separating them. The germline V gene encodes CDR1 MNHNY and CDR2 SVGAGI (reference sequence). This CDR3 is built from 13 residues. The CDR3 nucleotides read TGTGCCAGCAGTTACTCGAATGCAGGGGTGCAGTACTTC. Translated: CASSYSNAGVQYF.

The chain recombines TRBV2 with TRBJ2-7, with TRBD2 as a possible D gene (5 bases). CDR1 and CDR2 (germline): SNHLY, FYNNEI. CDR3 length equals 15 residues. Trimming took off 9 bases at V and 2 bases at J, with 20 bases between the two ends. The CDR3 reads CASGLDSAGPYEQYF. The CDR3 nucleotides read TGTGCCAGTGGCCTGGACTCTGCAGGCCCCTACGAGCAGTACTTC.

The CDR3 protein is CASSPGRGWREQYF. For the CDR3, the DNA is TGTGCCAGCAGTCCCGGACGGGGCTGGCGAGAGCAGTACTTC. The rearrangement links TRBV27 to TRBJ2-7; D may correspond to TRBD1 or TRBD2 (5 bases each). This CDR3 has 14 amino acids. Trimming took off 5 bases at V and 7 bases at J, with 18 bases between the two ends. CDR1 and CDR2 from the germline V gene are MNHEY and SMNVEV (reference sequence).

V and J are TRBV27 and TRBJ1-4; D unclear. The CDR3 loop spans 15 amino acids. Germline values: CDR1 MNHEY, CDR2 SMNVEV (reference sequence). V was clipped by 6 bases and J by 5 bases, with 16 bases between them. CDR3 sequence reads: CASRSTVGRNEKLFF. The CDR3 region has the DNA TGTGCCAGCAGAAGTACTGTAGGACGGAATGAAAAACTGTTTTTT.

The V and J genes are TRBV2 and TRBJ1-5, with D perhaps TRBD1 (6 bases). V gave up 1 base and J gave up 3 bases, with 16 bases separating them. The germline gives CDR1 SNHLY, CDR2 FYNNEI. CDR3 size: 17 residues. The CDR3 loop is CASSEVAGVSDNQPQHF. CDR3 DNA sequence: TGTGCCAGCAGTGAAGTTGCAGGGGTTAGCGACAATCAGCCCCAGCATTTT.

This clone has just a few counts. The CDR3 DNA is TGCGCCTCTCGGACGGGGGGTAACACTGAAGCTTTCTTT. Translation: CASRTGGNTEAFF. The V call is TRBV5-1, the J call TRBJ1-1; D is perhaps TRBD1 (5 bases). The CDR3 contains 13 residues. Germline values: CDR1 SGHRS, CDR2 YFSETQ. V lost 10 bases and J 2 bases, leaving 15 bases between the germline ends.

The rearrangement links TRBV7-6 to TRBJ1-4; D perhaps matches TRBD1 (6 bases). This CDR3 comprises 15 residues. Trimming took off 5 bases at V and 3 bases at J, with 13 bases between the two ends. Looked up from germline, CDR1 is SGHVS and CDR2 is FNYEAQ. The DNA of the CDR3 is TGTGCCAGCAGCGCTACAGGGATAGCTAATGAAAAACTGTTTTTT. Amino acid sequence: CASSATGIANEKLFF.

This clone is a singleton in its sample. This sequence joins TRBV5-4 and TRBJ2-7, with TRBD1 matching 8 bases. The V and J ends lost 4 bases and 1 base, in that order; junction bases with no gene match: 13. The CDR3 is 17 residues long. Germline-derived CDR1 and CDR2 are SGHNT and YYREEE (reference sequence). The DNA of the CDR3 is TGTGCCAGCAGCCGTGGACAGGGTGTTTTTTCGTCCTACGAGCAGTACTTC. The encoded protein is CASSRGQGVFSSYEQYF.

J is TRBJ1-4 and V is TRBV28; 10 nucleotides align to TRBD1. V gave up 6 bases and J gave up 8 bases; unmatched junction bases: 6. This CDR3 contains 14 residues. Germline CDR1 MDHEN, CDR2 SYDVKM. The CDR3 loop reads CASRIPGQGEKLFF. DNA of the CDR3: TGTGCCAGCAGAATCCCGGGACAGGGGGAAAAACTGTTTTTT.

The chain combines TRBV18 with TRBJ2-1; D unresolved. V gave up 0 bases and J gave up 12 bases, with 12 bases separating them. There are 13 residues in the CDR3. Germline V gene lookup returns CDR1 KGHSH and CDR2 LQKENI. CDR3 amino acids: CASSPPIASGQFF. CDR3 DNA sequence: TGTGCCAGCTCACCACCGATTGCTAGTGGGCAGTTCTTC.

The CDR3 nucleotides are TGTGCCAGCAGCTTAGAAGCAGGGAGGGGCACTGAAGCTTTCTTT. This encodes CASSLEAGRGTEAFF. This sequence joins TRBV7-9 and TRBJ1-1, with D perhaps matching TRBD1 (5 bases). CDR3 length: 15 amino acids. Trimming removed 1 base from V and 4 bases from J, with 13 bases in between. CDR1 and CDR2 (germline): SEHNR, FQNEAQ (reference sequence).